This TCR beta chain was retrieved from a study of blood T cell repertoires in COVID-19 (dated by TCRdb to between 2020 and 2021). Background for the entire study: Samples from collaborators originated in the United States, Italy and Spain and spanned both the acute and convalescent phases of COVID-19. The prospective study material was composed of cDNA or gDNA derived from T cells, B-cell-depleted T cells, or PBMCs. Subjects who had been exposed to COVID-19, were actively infected with it, or had recovered from it provided the deeply sampled blood TCRbeta repertoires that made up the dataset. The repertoires were released in a freely available public database meant as a resource for research on the immune response to SARS-CoV-2. Samples came from the ongoing ImmuneRACE study (first 160 participants) plus 1,254 subjects from 6 global collaborators. The sample metadata nearly always contained a de-identified subject ID, COVID-19 status, age in years and sex. HLA class I and class II types, where available, came from metadata supplied by the sample provider rather than from assay-based typing.

Each collaborating institution followed its own protocols to collect whole blood in K2EDTA tubes. Collaborator samples were shipped for TCRbeta analysis as frozen whole blood, isolated PBMCs, or DNA extracted from either sample type. A remark on this clone: This clone's antigen is unknown. No base quality values were provided; no much bigger clone lies one nucleotide off.

Reading the germline V gene gives CDR1 ENHRY and CDR2 SYGVKD. Trimming removed 4 bases from V and 6 bases from J, leaving 11 bases between the germline ends. Counted from cysteine to phenylalanine, this CDR3 has 13 amino acids. Of all the DNA, just the CDR3 is kept, 39 bases in frame from base 1. The study at large found these results: Clinical and demographic metadata were provided uncurated, with the amount varying by source and participant.

The immunoSEQ Assay, a bias-controlled multiplex PCR, was used to amplify TCRbeta CDR3 regions from genomic DNA. Turning to the authors' computational methods: The number of nucleated cells in each sample was estimated by amplification of reference gene primers within the assay. To quantify the absolute abundance of each unique TCRbeta CDR3 rearrangement, sequence reads were collapsed and filtered. For each sample, productive Simpson clonality was calculated as the square root of Simpson's diversity index over productive rearrangements. Here the immuneACCESS table is served through TCRdb, limited to in-frame sequences with V and J called. Missing clones are a known gap in these copies; in checked studies unresolved V genes cover under half, and the rest lacks a known reason. That table supplies the V and J calls and clone size; D and trimming were determined from the DNA. This sample lists over 150,000 clones; about 80% were detected once. The top ten clonotypes cover about 6.9% of the sample.

Sequencing was performed on peripheral blood. The receptor was isolated from a human donor with acute or convalescent COVID-19. The donor label of this sample is uncertain. Recombination linked TRBV10-3 to TRBJ2-3, with TRBD2 tentatively as D gene (6 bases match). The CDR3 loop reads CAISARLEDTQYF. The DNA is TGTGCCATCAGTGCCCGACTAGAGGATACGCAGTATTTT.